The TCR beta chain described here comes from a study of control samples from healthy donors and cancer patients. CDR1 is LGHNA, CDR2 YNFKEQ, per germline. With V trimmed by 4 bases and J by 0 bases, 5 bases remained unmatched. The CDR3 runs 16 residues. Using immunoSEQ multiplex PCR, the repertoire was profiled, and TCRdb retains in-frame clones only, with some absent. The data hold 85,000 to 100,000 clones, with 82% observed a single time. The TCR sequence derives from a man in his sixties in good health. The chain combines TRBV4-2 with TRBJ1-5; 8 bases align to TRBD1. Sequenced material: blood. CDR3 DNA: TGTGCCAGCAGCCGAGTGACAGGGGATAGCAATCAGCCCCAGCATTTT. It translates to CASSRVTGDSNQPQHF.